What follows describes a single T cell receptor beta chain. In this sample, this clonotype turned up a few times. Its antigen is unknown. Base quality data are lacking; no much larger clone is found one base away. Systemically healthy Caucasian individuals from Russia, around 39 in total and aged 6 to 90 years, were included as donors. Approximately 9 milliliters of peripheral blood were collected from each donor into EDTA-treated Vacutainer tubes. Ficoll-Paque density-gradient centrifugation was used to isolate PBMCs, with at least 7 million per sample. Trizol reagent was used to extract total RNA from the PBMCs, yielding at least 6 micrograms per sample. For every donor, an aliquot of PBMCs went through flow cytometry to measure the percentages of naive CD45RAhigh/CD27high T cells. Libraries came from 5' RACE. The instrument was an Illumina HiSeq 2500. A second PCR of roughly 7 to 11 cycles was performed with a sample-barcoded 5' primer and a J-beta primer mix. A template-switch 5' adaptor carrying 12 random nucleotides introduced a unique molecular identifier onto each TCR beta cDNA molecule. Each sample yielded at least 2.5 million CDR3-containing paired-end reads. The Mint cDNA synthesis kit, primed by a TRBC-specific oligonucleotide, was used to synthesize first-strand cDNA from all RNA. After uracil-DNA glycosylase treatment, a first 18-cycle PCR used universal primers M1SS and BC2_uni_R on all cDNA. The study's own analysis went as follows. Each sample was normalized by randomly selecting 1 million high-quality reads, each carrying a distinct molecular identifier. Reads with shared molecular identifiers were discarded instead of being binned into consensus sequences. MiTCR, with a Q25 quality threshold and the strictest error-elimination algorithm, was used for CDR3 identification, clonotype clustering and error correction. Lower-bound total TCR beta diversity was estimated with a nonparametric unseen species model using Euler transformation. TCRdb reanalyzed the raw reads on its own, using fastp at Q25 for trimming and MiXCR for clone calling, and kept in-frame beta chains. Under each unique CDR3 protein, matching rows form one entry showing the most common genes and DNA. For this entry, the V and J calls and clone size follow TCRdb and not the study's own pipeline. Across this sample there are more than 1.4 million distinct CDR3 sequences, with around 39% seen only once. The top ten constitute approximately 7.9% of the sample.

This record belongs to a study of blood T cells in healthy people across ages (dated by TCRdb to the mid-2010s). Background on the whole study: In model experiments, template switching captured roughly one uniquely barcoded TCR beta cDNA molecule for every two T cells. To track age-related changes in TCR beta repertoire diversity, the study relied on deep sequencing normalized with unique cDNA molecular identifiers. Four age groups were formed from the donors: young (average roughly 15 years), middle-aged (approximately 40), aged (approximately 60) and long-lived (less than 85). To avoid experimental bias, donors of different ages were spread randomly across the sequencing lanes. Two additional independent replicas of 1 million unique cDNA reads from the same blood draw were analyzed for two donors (one aged 18 to 30 and one aged 80 or older). Broad study findings and their caveats: Because profiling used bulk unsorted PBMCs, naive and antigen-experienced compartments could not be compared conclusively. Compared with the aged group, the long-lived group had more naive CD4+ T cells, fewer expanded clones and increased TCR diversity, suggesting age selection. The percentage of naive T cells measured by flow cytometry correlated strongly with observed TCR beta diversity. Observed TCR beta diversity per million T cells fell roughly linearly with age, and a significant reduction was already apparent by age around 39. Donor CMV infection status was unknown, potentially confounding age-related changes in expanded clonotypes. Estimates of total diversity based on one million sequenced T cells were regarded as lower bounds and as underestimates.

Inclusive of the bounding cysteine and phenylalanine, the CDR3 is 11 residues long. CDR3 DNA is the only sequence kept; it has 33 bases, read in frame from the first base. Via the germline V gene (reference sequence), CDR1 is DFQATT and CDR2 SNEGSKA. The germline ends are 6 bases apart after V is trimmed by 5 bases and J by 5 bases. Sequencing input: blood. This chain is built from TRBV20-1 and TRBJ1-4; no D segment can be confidently identified. The TCR was taken from a woman aged 18 to 35 in good health. The CDR3 corresponds to CSAWENEKLFF. The bases are TGCAGTGCTTGGGAAAATGAAAAACTGTTTTTT.